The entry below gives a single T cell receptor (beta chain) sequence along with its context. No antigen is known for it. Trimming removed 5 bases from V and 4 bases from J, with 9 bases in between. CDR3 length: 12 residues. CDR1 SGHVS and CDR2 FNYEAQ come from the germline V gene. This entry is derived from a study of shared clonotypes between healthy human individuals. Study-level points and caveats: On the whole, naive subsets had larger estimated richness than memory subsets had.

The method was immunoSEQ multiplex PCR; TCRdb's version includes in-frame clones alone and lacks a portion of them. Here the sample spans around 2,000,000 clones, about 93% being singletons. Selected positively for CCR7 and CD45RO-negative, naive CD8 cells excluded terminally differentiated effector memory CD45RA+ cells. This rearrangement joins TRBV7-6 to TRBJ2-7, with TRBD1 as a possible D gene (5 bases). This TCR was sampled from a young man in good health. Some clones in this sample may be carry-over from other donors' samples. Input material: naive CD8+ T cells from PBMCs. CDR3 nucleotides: TGTGCCAGCAGCGAAAGGGGATACGAGCAGTACTTC. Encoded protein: CASSERGYEQYF. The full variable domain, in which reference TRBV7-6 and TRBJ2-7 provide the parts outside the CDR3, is GAGVSQSPRYKVTKRGQDVALRCDPISGHVSLYWYRQALGQGPEFLTYFNYEAQQDKSGLPNDRFSAERPEGSISTLTIQRTEQRDSAMYRCASSERGYEQYFGPGTRLTVT.